One and the same sample provided the 24 T cell receptor beta chains below, sequenced in a study of blood T cell repertoires in COVID-19. The assay was immunoSEQ multiplex PCR, and TCRdb's table has in-frame clones only and misses some. The sample includes some 260,000 clones, nearly 90% seen only once; the top ten take around 3%. The sample taken for sequencing was peripheral blood. These receptors originate from a man aged 18 to 35 with active or convalescent COVID-19.

This clone has only one observation. This chain uses TRBV19 with TRBJ2-3, with a possible D match to TRBD2 (5 bases). The length of the CDR3 is 13 residues. V shed 1 base and J shed 3 bases, with 5 bases lying between them. In germline, CDR1 is LNHDA, CDR2 SQIVND (reference sequence). CDR3 sequence (DNA): TGTGCCAGTAGTATAGGGAGGACAGATACGCAGTATTTT. Protein sequence: CASSIGRTDTQYF.

The chain employs TRBV7-3 and TRBJ2-1; possible D gene TRBD2, 6 bases. This CDR3 comprises 17 residues. V lost 5 bases and J lost 0, with 17 bases in between. Germline values: CDR1 SGHTA, CDR2 FQGTGA. CDR3 in DNA: TGTGCCAGCAGCAAAAGGGAGGCGGGTCTCTCCTACAATGAGCAGTTCTTC. Its translation: CASSKREAGLSYNEQFF.

Details on this clone: This sample includes further DNA sequences coding for the same CDR3. The chain is built from TRBV5-4 and TRBJ2-6, with D possibly matching TRBD2 (7 bases). Trimming stripped 2 bases from V and 4 bases from J, with 13 bases between. The CDR3 is made up of 16 amino acids. Germline CDR1 and CDR2: SGHNT and YYREEE (reference sequence). The CDR3 DNA sequence: TGTGCCAGCAGCTTAGGGGGGGCAGGGGGGGCCAACGTCCTGACTTTC. Amino acid sequence: CASSLGGAGGANVLTF.

This rearrangement joins TRBV5-6 to TRBJ1-1; D is undetermined. The germline CDR1 and CDR2 sequences are SGHDT and YYEEEE. V was shortened by 2 bases and J by 0 bases, with 17 bases between the two germline ends. The CDR3 covers 17 residues. The DNA of the CDR3 is TGTGCCAGCAGCTTAGAGGTTAGCGGCCTACTGAACACTGAAGCTTTCTTT. Amino acid sequence: CASSLEVSGLLNTEAFF.

The rearrangement uses TRBV2 and TRBJ2-5; tentative D call: TRBD1 (6 bases). Trimming removed 3 bases at V and 9 bases at J, with 20 bases between. CDR1 and CDR2 (germline): SNHLY, FYNNEI. This CDR3 spans 15 amino acids. CDR3 sequence (DNA): TGTGCCAGCAGTGAGGGGGAGAGGGGGAAAGGGGCCCAGTACTTC. Its protein is CASSEGERGKGAQYF.

In its sample, this clone was seen once. The rearrangement joins TRBV7-2 to TRBJ1-6; D might be TRBD1 (6 bases). Between the trimmed V and J ends, which lost 4 bases and 10 bases, there was a span of 17 bases. CDR1 SGHTA and CDR2 FQGNSA come from the germline V gene. This CDR3 comprises 15 residues. The CDR3 is CASSSQGLSSSPLHF. CDR3 DNA sequence: TGTGCCAGCAGCTCCCAGGGGTTGAGTTCATCACCCCTCCACTTT.

V gene TRBV7-2 combines with J gene TRBJ1-1; maybe TRBD1 (5 bases). V was cut by 0 bases and J by 5 bases, with 10 bases left in between. This CDR3 contains 14 residues. The germline CDR1 and CDR2 sequences are SGHTA and FQGNSA. The CDR3 DNA reads TGTGCCAGCAGCTTAGCGGGGGGTAGGACTGAAGCTTTCTTT. Translating gives CASSLAGGRTEAFF.

The chain employs TRBV6-2 or TRBV6-3 and TRBJ1-2, with 8 nucleotides matching TRBD1. CDR1 and CDR2 from the germline V gene are MNHEY and SVGEGT. CDR3 length equals 12 residues. Unmatched junction bases numbered 3, after V lost 6 bases and J lost 6 bases. The CDR3 spells CASSRQGNGYTF. CDR3 DNA sequence: TGTGCCAGCAGCCGACAGGGGAATGGCTACACCTTC.

The chain has TRBV7-2 and TRBJ1-2; TRBD1 is a possible D gene (5 bases). CDR1 is SGHTA, CDR2 FQGNSA, per germline. The ends were cut back, 4 bases at V and 5 bases at J, with 8 bases in the middle. CDR3 size: 12 residues. For the CDR3, the DNA is TGTGCCAGCAGCTCCGACAGATATGGCTACACCTTC. It is translated as CASSSDRYGYTF.

CDR3: CASSAGQNQPQHF. CDR3 nucleotides: TGTGCCAGCAGCGCGGGACAGAATCAGCCCCAGCATTTT. The chain has TRBV2 and TRBJ1-5, with 7 bases identical to TRBD1. V shed 6 bases and J 4 bases; nucleotides not matched to a gene: 3. CDR1 is SNHLY and CDR2 is FYNNEI in the germline V gene. The CDR3 is 13 amino acids.

CDR3 protein: CASSLPGRRTQYF. DNA of the CDR3: TGTGCCAGCAGTTTACCAGGGAGGAGGACCCAGTACTTC. The gene calls are TRBV12-3 or TRBV12-4 and TRBJ2-5; D may be TRBD2 (6 bases). V shed 2 bases and J shed 7 bases, with 11 bases lying between them. The CDR3 spans 13 residues.

The chain combines TRBV27 with TRBJ1-5; the match to TRBD1 covers 11 bases. The germline gives CDR1 MNHEY, CDR2 SMNVEV (reference sequence). V shed 3 bases, J shed 6 bases, and the junction held 1 base outside the gene matches. The CDR3 is 14 amino acids. The CDR3 region has the DNA TGTGCCAGCAGTTTTGGGACAGGGGGTCAGCCCCAGCATTTT. The encoded protein is CASSFGTGGQPQHF.

The rearrangement uses TRBV3-1 (or the pseudogene TRBV3-2) and TRBJ1-3; TRBD1 aligns across 8 bases. This CDR3 comprises 15 residues. V shed 4 bases, J shed 3 bases, and the junction held 5 bases outside the gene matches. Germline CDR1 LGHDT, CDR2 YNNKEL (reference sequence). CDR3 sequence (DNA): TGTGCCAGCAGCCGGCTCAGGGGGCTTGGAAACACCATATATTTT. It is translated as CASSRLRGLGNTIYF.

This clone was counted a single time. As DNA, the CDR3 is TGCGCCAGCAGAGCTAGCGGGGGGCCCTACGAGCAGTACTTC. This gives the protein CASRASGGPYEQYF. The V gene is TRBV10-2, the J gene TRBJ2-7, with 11 bases aligning to TRBD2. V lost 6 bases and J lost 2; bases outside the gene matches: 3. This CDR3 has 14 residues. CDR1 WSHSY and CDR2 SAAADI come from the germline V gene.

The chain recombines TRBV30 with TRBJ1-6; the D gene is possibly TRBD1 (6 bases). Germline loops: CDR1 GTSNPN, CDR2 SVGIG (reference sequence). V dropped 4 bases and J dropped 9 bases, with 13 bases sitting between them. CDR3 size: 13 residues. CDR3 nucleotides: TGTGCCTGGAACGCAGGGGCCGGTTCACCCCTCCACTTT. Its protein product is CAWNAGAGSPLHF.

The chain uses TRBV9 and TRBJ2-5; TRBD1 aligns across 9 bases. V gave up 4 bases and J gave up 6 bases; unmatched junction bases: 7. CDR1 is SGDLS, CDR2 YYNGEE, per germline. The CDR3 spans 14 residues. The CDR3 spells CASSWGDRAKTQYF. For the CDR3, the DNA is TGTGCCAGCAGCTGGGGGGACAGGGCTAAGACCCAGTACTTC.

This chain links TRBV15 with TRBJ1-3; a weak D match, TRBD1 (6 bases). The CDR3 has 18 amino acids. The ends were cut back, 1 base at V and 7 bases at J, with 23 bases in the middle. CDR1 is LNHNV, CDR2 YYDKDF, per germline (reference sequence). The CDR3 sequence is CATSRVVGTPDGGNTIYF. In DNA form, the CDR3 reads TGTGCCACCAGCAGAGTTGTCGGGACACCCGATGGGGGCAACACCATATATTTT. Full variable domain (rest looked up from reference TRBV15 and TRBJ1-3): DAMVIQNPRYQVTQFGKPVTLSCSQTLNHNVMYWYQQKSSQAPKLLFHYYDKDFNNEADTPDNFQSRRPNTSFCFLDIRSPGLGDTAMYLCATSRVVGTPDGGNTIYFGEGSWLTVV.

The V call is TRBV30, the J call TRBJ1-2, with TRBD1 as a possible D gene (5 bases). Germline loops: CDR1 GTSNPN, CDR2 SVGIG (reference sequence). The length of the CDR3 is 12 residues. V was clipped by 4 bases and J by 4 bases, with 10 bases between them. For the CDR3, the DNA is TGTGCCTGGACCCAGGGATCCTATGGCTACACCTTC. It encodes CAWTQGSYGYTF.

The chain links TRBV6-2 or TRBV6-3 to TRBJ2-2; TRBD2 aligns across 12 bases. Per germline, CDR1 MNHEY and CDR2 SVGEGT. The CDR3 is made up of 16 amino acids. V was pared by 1 base and J by 5 bases, with 2 bases of the junction left unmatched. CDR3 DNA sequence: TGTGCCAGCAGTTACTGGCTAGCGGGGGGGACCGGGGAGCTGTTTTTT. It is translated as CASSYWLAGGTGELFF.

The chain employs TRBV5-1 and TRBJ2-7; 9 bases agree with TRBD1. Trimming at V came to 4 bases and at J to 3 bases, leaving 5 bases not matched to a gene. The CDR3 loop spans 14 amino acids. Germline V gene sequence: CDR1 SGHRS, CDR2 YFSETQ. CDR3 loop: CASSQSGQGYEQYF. The CDR3 region has the DNA TGCGCCAGCAGCCAGTCGGGACAGGGCTACGAGCAGTACTTC.

The rearrangement links TRBV7-3 to TRBJ2-7, with a weak D call TRBD2 (6 bases). CDR1 SGHTA and CDR2 FQGTGA come from the germline V gene. With 5 bases removed from V and 3 bases from J, the gap between germline ends came to 17 bases. This CDR3 is 15 amino acids long. This CDR3 is CASSPPGEAFYEQYF. For the CDR3, the DNA is TGTGCCAGCAGCCCCCCCGGGGAGGCCTTCTACGAGCAGTACTTC.

This clone has a handful of counts. The chain employs TRBV28 and TRBJ1-5, with TRBD1 identical over 7 bases. Per the germline V gene, CDR1 is MDHEN and CDR2 is SYDVKM. V shed 8 bases, J shed 2 bases, and the junction held 9 bases outside the gene matches. There are 15 residues in the CDR3. CDR3 protein: CASGQAGGGNQPQHF. CDR3 coding DNA: TGTGCCAGCGGACAGGCGGGTGGGGGCAATCAGCCCCAGCATTTT.

This chain joins TRBV27 and TRBJ1-6; no reliable D call. V was cut by 4 bases and J by 7 bases, with 11 bases left in between. The CDR3 runs to 14 residues. Germline CDR1 reads MNHEY; CDR2 reads SMNVEV (reference sequence). The CDR3 here is CASSSVLLNSPLHF. The CDR3, as DNA: TGTGCCAGCAGTTCTGTACTCCTGAATTCACCCCTCCACTTT.

V gene TRBV7-2 combines with J gene TRBJ1-2; D is unresolved. Trimming removed 1 base at V and 8 bases at J, with 8 bases between. Germline assignment: CDR1 SGHTA and CDR2 FQGNSA. The CDR3 contains 12 residues. The DNA of the CDR3 is TGTGCCAGCAGCTTAGGACCGGGGGGCTACACCTTC. Translated: CASSLGPGGYTF.